The T cell receptor (beta chain) under discussion was sequenced for a study of cytomegalovirus exposure and HLA in healthy donors (dated by TCRdb to 2016 to 2017). Some background on the complete study: In an earlier analysis of some 550 of the donors, around 290 Gb of sequence data and 90 million to 120 million unique TCR beta sequences from about 190 million T cells were reported. An early release that covered some 630 HLA-typed donors contained about 300 gigabases of sequencing data and approximately 85 million unique TCR sequences. Of the 300 to 500 genotyped donors, approximately 81% were placed in the genetic ancestry cluster associated with self-reported Caucasian donors. The study was designed to test whether signatures of past pathogen exposure could be identified by cataloging public T cell receptors. The T cell repertoires of several hundred subjects were profiled by immunosequencing and related to cytomegalovirus serostatus. In addition to the first cohort of around 670 subjects, a separate validation cohort of over 90 different subjects was used. To predict cytomegalovirus infection status, the study brought together high-throughput TCR immunosequencing, statistical association of individual TCRs with disease status, and machine learning. To study patterns of TCR occurrence, a later analysis re-analyzed previously published TCR beta repertoires from 500 to 850 donors and added high-resolution HLA genotyping. In the later analysis, no new phenotypic data were used to find candidate immune exposures; instead, reliance was placed on TCR beta sequences and their occurrence across donors. To decide whether each TCR beta V gene segment behaved as functional or pseudogenic, an earlier analysis of fewer than 750 of the donors relied on high-throughput TCR beta sequencing. Donor age, sex, ethnicity and CMV serostatus were compiled together with the repertoire data. A later genetic analysis took genome-wide SNP genotypes for about 55% of the roughly 670 donors and used that subset as a discovery cohort. All discovery cohort repertoires had been generated on a single sequencing platform. Class I and class II HLA loci were covered by the typing at four-digit resolution. The number of typed donors differed by locus: roughly 620-640 for A, B, C, DRB1 and DQB1; 522 for DQA1; fewer than 610 for DPA1; and approximately 450 for DPB1. Several DR-DQ haplotypes were handled as single units for association and clustering, since linkage in the cohort was strong. On average, around 240,000 unique TCR beta nucleotide sequences were sequenced per donor among more than 350 genotyped donors of the cohort, with 15% to 20% of those sequences being non-productive. The research as a whole found: The only immune exposure information available for the cohort was CMV serostatus. A later analysis found that HLA-associated TCR beta chains were more clonally expanded and had lower generation probabilities than equally common non-associated chains. Most TCR sequences were seen in very few donors, while some public TCRs were found in many individuals. In vitro tests confirmed that three of the cytomegalovirus-associated TCR beta chains recognize cytomegalovirus antigens. A later analysis reported that several top co-occurrence clusters appeared linked to parvovirus B19, influenza, CMV and Epstein-Barr virus. An earlier analysis of approximately 600 of the donors showed that most TCR beta V segments appeared in productive rearrangements either about 90% or about 30% of the time, which broadly matched IMGT annotations. Because counts were too low, approximately 18 rarely observed V segments, including chromosome 9 orphons, were excluded from the earlier analysis of around 640 of the donors. Some IMGT-functional V segments, including TRBV6-2 and TRBV6-3, could not be told apart with the 87-base-pair reads, so those segments were excluded. The authors suggested that the approach could potentially be extended to other disease states and immunological phenotypes. Assigning TCR associations to individual alleles was difficult when HLA alleles, especially DR and DQ, strongly co-occurred. A further reported finding was that TCR beta sequences accurately predicted the HLA-A and HLA-B alleles for most subjects in the first cohort. A cluster of highly shared sequence variants was judged likely to represent a technical artifact of the sequencing pipeline. Cytomegalovirus status was reported to be diagnosed by the classifier with high specificity and sensitivity in both the original and validation cohorts. In a later analysis, most CMV-associated TCR beta chains were found to appear HLA-restricted, with HLA associations seemingly driven largely by CMV exposure. In this cohort, only TCR beta chains were sequenced, and detectable features were limited by the absence of alpha or paired-chain data. Linkage disequilibrium might explain the correlated functional status among segregating V segments, but an unknown experimental factor could not be excluded. An association between a missense DCLRE1C variant and V-gene and J-gene trimming of TCR beta chains was found in a later genetic analysis and replicated in an independent cohort. Roughly uniform sequencing depth across donors was assumed in presence/absence analyses, although this assumption may not hold. At a false discovery rate of 0.05, a later analysis linked 16,951 TCR beta sequences to specific HLA alleles. A later analysis found that TCR association rates varied across HLA loci, with DRB1 alleles showing the most associated TCRs and HLA-C alleles the fewest. Because HLA typing was missing for some donors at each locus, association tests included only the typed subset. Compared with the 666-donor mean, donors in an Asian-associated ancestry cluster had fewer N-insertions in productive TCRs, according to a later genetic analysis. The study gave a list of 150 to 200 TCR beta chains associated with cytomegalovirus.

The cohort consisted of more than 650 healthy bone marrow donors. At the time of sampling, all cohort members were nominally healthy, though unrecorded immune exposures were likely present. The donor tested CMV seropositive and was one of the 289 seropositive cohort members. Every donor gave a peripheral blood sample, and the peripheral blood mononuclear cells from that sample were used for TCR beta sequencing. Genomic DNA was extracted from the blood cell samples with the Qiagen DNeasy Blood Extraction Kit. A note on this clone: What this receptor recognizes is not known. Per-nucleotide qualities are absent, and no much larger clonotype sits a single base away.

The CDR3 numbers 14 residues from cysteine through phenylalanine. Only CDR3 DNA is held: 42 bases, read in frame from base 1. CDR1 and CDR2, looked up from the germline V gene (reference sequence), are MNHEY and SMNVEV. V gives up 6 bases and J gives up 0 bases, and the segment between their germline ends measures 8 bases. Library preparation employed the immunoSEQ multiplex PCR assay. For the multiplex PCR, a mixture combining 60 forward primers for TCR Vbeta segments and 13 reverse primers for TCR Jbeta segments was used. The CDR3 region of rearranged TCR beta genes was amplified from genomic DNA by a multiplex PCR assay. On the Illumina HiSeq System, the amplified TCR beta libraries were sequenced as 87-base-pair reads. The authors processed their data as follows. A later analysis counted about 80 million unique TCR beta chains across the 700 or so repertoires, and some 12 million of these chains were shared by at least two donors. Raw reads were error-corrected and collapsed into unique sequences with a nearest-neighbor algorithm that merged closely related sequences to remove PCR and sequencing errors. To assign V, D and J gene segments, CDR3 sequences were aligned to IMGT reference sequences. For a sequence to be retained, a match of at least six nucleotides to both a V gene segment and a J gene segment was required. Rearrangements were called productive when the CDR3 lacked stop codons and stayed in frame with V and J; all others were non-productive. CDR3 was defined by IMGT convention, running from the second conserved V-encoded cysteine to the conserved J-encoded phenylalanine. The earlier analysis of about 640 of the donors excluded any sequence lacking an unambiguous match to a single V gene segment. An earlier analysis of 500 to 700 of the donors classified V segments as functional when productive rearrangements were above 56.7% and as segregating when the standard deviation between donors was above 5%. To diagnose cytomegalovirus status from the catalog of TCR beta chain sequences, a statistical classification framework was built. A later analysis assigned V and J genes by comparing TCR nucleotide sequences with IMGT/GENE-DB human TR gene sequences. In a later analysis, CDR3 sequences and most-parsimonious VDJ recombination scenarios were assigned using the TCRdist pipeline. In a later analysis, each TCR beta chain was defined by its CDR3 amino acid sequence together with its V-gene family, and reads without a unique V-gene family were excluded. To address suspected cross-contamination and a sequencing artifact, a later analysis removed a few hundred highly shared, low-generation-probability nucleotide sequences. In a later analysis, a clonal expansion index for each public chain was calculated from normalized within-repertoire ranks of inferred template counts. Generation probabilities in a later analysis came from a VDJ recombination model fitted to out-of-frame rearrangements, and those results were checked against IGoR. In a later analysis, hypergeometric tests were used to score TCR-TCR, TCR-HLA and TCR-CMV co-occurrence, with a repertoire-size bias correction applied to TCR pairs. False discovery rates were estimated in a later analysis by permuting HLA or CMV assignments 20 times. In a later analysis, co-occurring TCRs were grouped with DBSCAN, and TCRdist sequence similarity was added when clustering was performed within HLA-allele-positive subsets. Repertoires with fewer than 30,000 or more than 120,000 public chains were left out of co-occurrence clustering, as were a handful of repertoires with anomalous nucleotide sharing. Entries here come from immuneACCESS through TCRdb and include only in-frame sequences with V and J called. Some clones fail to appear in such tables; in the studies checked, an unresolved V gene covers under half of the shortfall, and the cause of the remainder is unknown. The DNA gave D and trimming, while V, J and clone size come from that table. The sample yields 120,000 to 150,000 clones; about 78% were counted once. The ten largest clones capture over 6.5% of the sample.

The sequencing sample was made of PBMCs. The sequence was obtained from a man aged 40-55 years in good health and CMV-seropositive. The chain couples TRBV27 to TRBJ2-2, with the D segment identity uncertain. The nucleotide sequence is given as TGTGCCAGCAGCTCCCGTACGAACACCGGGGAGCTGTTTTTT. Its protein product is CASSSRTNTGELFF.